This TCR beta chain came from a study of blood T cells in healthy people across ages. The study, taken as a whole, reports: Roughly linearly, TCR beta diversity per million T cells fell as age increased.

The ends were cut back, 1 base at V and 2 bases at J, with 10 bases in the middle. CDR3 size: 15 residues. Germline CDR1 reads SGHTA; CDR2 reads FQGNSA. Caucasian individuals from Russia who were healthy and aged roughly 6 to 100 acted as donors. Per sample, at least 6 micrograms of total RNA were extracted. Note on this clonotype: Its target is unknown.

Sample-barcoded 5' priming and a J-beta primer mix drove a second PCR of about 6 to 11 cycles. Each single sample gave us at least 2.5 million CDR3-containing paired-end reads. MiXCR, run by TCRdb on the 5' RACE reads, gives a single entry per CDR3 protein. The table includes more than 800,000 distinct CDR3 sequences, 40% to 55% detected once. The chain joins TRBV7-2 to TRBJ2-3; a possible D gene is TRBD1 (5 bases). This sequence was found in a woman aged 55-75 years in good health. The sequenced material came from blood. CDR3: CASSLGGLPTDTQYF. The CDR3 bases are TGTGCCAGCAGCTTAGGGGGCCTCCCCACAGATACGCAGTATTTT.